The sequence of this TCR beta chain was determined in a study of response to subunit inactivated influenza vaccine. TCRdb re-analysed the RT-PCR reads in MiXCR, keeping a single row per CDR3 protein. The profile shows 530,000 or so distinct CDR3 sequences, less than 15% of them singletons. The length of the CDR3 is 17 residues. Germline loops: CDR1 SGHRS, CDR2 YFSETQ. With 5 bases removed from V and 4 bases from J, the gap between germline ends came to 24 bases. The source was PBMCs from blood, collected 11 to 12 days after vaccination. The rearrangement uses TRBV5-1 and TRBJ2-5; tentatively, D is TRBD2 (7 bases). This TCR derives from a man aged 50 or older who received an inactivated influenza vaccine. The CDR3 DNA reads TGCGCCAGCAGTTCCATCCAGGACAGTGGCGGGGGAGAGACCCAGTACTTC. As protein: CASSSIQDSGGGETQYF.